This TCR beta chain came from a study of T cell responses to AZD1222 COVID-19 vaccine. Study as a whole: Pooled samples include second doses given at about 4 or 12 weeks.

Regarding the study as a whole: Spike-wide coverage was observed for vaccine-associated CD4 TCRs, with dominant responses at 160-218 and 743-854. White British donors predominated, females outnumbered males, and clonal diversity was possibly underestimated. Only a handful of AZD1222 recipients were seropositive at baseline.

TCRdb keeps only in-frame clones here, not all; method: immunoSEQ multiplex PCR. The table records 99,000 or so clones, over 90% of them present only once. CDR1 and CDR2 from the germline V gene are SNHLY and FYNNEI. V was cut by 8 bases and J by 4 bases, with 17 bases left in between. The CDR3 has 14 amino acids. Concerning this clone: Its antigen is unidentified.

This sequence was found in an adult in good health. V and J are TRBV2 and TRBJ1-2; tentatively, D is TRBD1 (6 bases). The source was peripheral blood, collected on day 0 of AZD1222 vaccination. CDR3 region: CASERGQSFYGYTF. As DNA, the CDR3 is TGTGCCAGCGAACGGGGACAATCCTTCTATGGCTACACCTTC.